This T cell receptor beta chain was profiled in a study of blood T cell repertoires in COVID-19. Study context: Both acute and convalescent COVID-19 samples were obtained from the United States, Italy and Spain.

CDR3 length equals 15 residues. The trim removed 6 bases at V and 3 bases at J, leaving 10 bases unmatched. Per the germline V gene, CDR1 is MNHNY and CDR2 is SVGAGI (reference sequence). In the source study's methods: Amplification of reference gene primers was used by the study to estimate nucleated cell counts. Some clones are missing from TCRdb's copy, which holds only in-frame ones; the method was immunoSEQ multiplex PCR. D and trimming come from the DNA, and the V and J calls and clone size come from that table. Of some 270,000 clones in the sample, 90% were seen once. Seattle's enrolled individuals joined amid active infection and were then monitored longitudinally.

Specimen: peripheral blood. V is TRBV6-6 and J is TRBJ2-7, with 8 bases aligning to TRBD1. The sequence was collected from a woman between 55 and 75 years old with COVID-19, enrolled during active disease. This CDR3 reads CASRSLGQGDYEQYF. For the CDR3, the DNA is TGTGCCAGCAGAAGCCTTGGACAGGGAGACTACGAGCAGTACTTC.